Each of the 32 T cell receptor beta chains below was sequenced from the same sample in a study of blood T cell repertoires in COVID-19. Profiled with immunoSEQ multiplex PCR; TCRdb holds only in-frame clones, not every one. Of approximately 110,000 clones detected, 75% to 90% appear once; the ten largest clones hold roughly 20%. Sequences were obtained from peripheral blood. These receptors were obtained from a woman aged 60-75 years with acute or convalescent COVID-19.

The gene calls are TRBV19 and TRBJ1-6, with D uncertain. V gave up 0 bases and J gave up 7 bases, with 10 bases separating them. The CDR3 has 15 residues. CDR1 LNHDA and CDR2 SQIVND come from the germline V gene (reference sequence). The CDR3 sequence is CASSIDWRGNSPLHF. The CDR3 DNA sequence: TGTGCCAGTAGTATAGATTGGCGAGGAAATTCACCCCTCCACTTT.

The chain links TRBV24-1 to TRBJ2-7, with unresolved D. CDR1 is KGHDR, CDR2 SFDVKD, per germline. The CDR3 length is 14 residues. V shed 6 bases and J shed 1 base, with 12 bases lying between them. In DNA form, the CDR3 reads TGTGCCACCAGTCAAGTCCCGGAGTCCTACGAGCAGTACTTC. It codes for CATSQVPESYEQYF.

The genes are TRBV7-3 and TRBJ1-1, with D perhaps TRBD1 (6 bases). Germline CDR1 and CDR2: SGHTA and FQGTGA. V lost 2 bases and J lost 4, with 11 bases in between. CDR3 length: 14 amino acids. The CDR3 DNA follows: TGTGCCAGCAGCTTATGGGGGGGCTCCACTGAAGCTTTCTTT. Translating gives CASSLWGGSTEAFF.

The chain uses TRBV7-9 and TRBJ2-3; TRBD2 might be the D (5 bases). Trimming left V 2 bases short and J 4 bases short, with 13 bases between. Germline loops: CDR1 SEHNR, CDR2 FQNEAQ (reference sequence). This CDR3 contains 15 residues. The CDR3 DNA reads TGTGCCAGCAGCTTAACGGCCGTGCGGGCAGATACGCAGTATTTT. Its protein is CASSLTAVRADTQYF.

In this sample, this clone turned up a few times. V is TRBV30 and J is TRBJ1-1; 9 bases are a match to TRBD1. CDR1 and CDR2 from the germline V gene are GTSNPN and SVGIG (reference sequence). J was trimmed by 10 bases and V by 3 bases; bases with no gene match: 9. The CDR3 covers 13 residues. CDR3 coding DNA: TGTGCCTGGAGCCGGACAGGGGCTGTCAGAGCTTTCTTT. This codes for CAWSRTGAVRAFF.

A note on this clone: Other DNA variants within this sample encode the same CDR3. This chain connects TRBV27 to TRBJ2-1; 9 nucleotides match TRBD2. With 4 bases clipped from V and 7 bases from J, the junction kept 8 bases outside the gene matches. From germline, CDR1 is MNHEY and CDR2 SMNVEV (reference sequence). This CDR3 is 15 amino acids long. CDR3 coding DNA: TGTGCCAGCAGTTCACCGCGACTAGCGGTGAATGAGCAGTTCTTC. Residues: CASSSPRLAVNEQFF.

This clone was recorded a few times. The chain employs TRBV25-1 and TRBJ1-6; no clear D. Germline loops: CDR1 MGHDK, CDR2 SYGVNS. The V gene lost 4 bases and the J gene lost 13 bases, with 11 bases spanning the gap. The length of the CDR3 is 12 residues. Here the CDR3 DNA reads TGTGCCAGCAGTGGAACGAACAATCCCCTCCACTTT. It encodes CASSGTNNPLHF. Drawing the rest from reference TRBV25-1 and TRBJ1-6, the complete variable domain is EADIYQTPRYLVIGTGKKITLECSQTMGHDKMYWYQQDPGMELHLIHYSYGVNSTEKGDLSSESTVSRIRTEHFPLTLESARPSHTSQYLCASSGTNNPLHFGNGTRLTVT.

The chain couples TRBV18 to TRBJ2-3; TRBD1 aligns across 8 bases. J was trimmed by 4 bases and V by 4 bases; bases with no gene match: 4. CDR3 length: 14 amino acids. The germline V gene has CDR1 KGHSH and CDR2 LQKENI. The CDR3 sequence is CASSQTGVADTQYF. CDR3 DNA: TGTGCCAGCTCACAGACAGGGGTGGCAGATACGCAGTATTTT.

This clone has just one count. The chain combines TRBV7-3 with TRBJ2-2; 7 nucleotides align to TRBD2. From germline, CDR1 is SGHTA and CDR2 FQGTGA. The V and J ends lost 5 bases and 4 bases, in that order; junction bases with no gene match: 4. The CDR3 runs to 14 residues. The CDR3 nucleotides are TGTGCCAGCAGCCGGGACTACCTCACCGGGGAGCTGTTTTTT. Translated: CASSRDYLTGELFF. Filled out from reference TRBV7-3 and TRBJ2-2, the complete variable domain reads GAGVSQTPSNKVTEKGKYVELRCDPISGHTALYWYRQSLGQGPEFLIYFQGTGAADDSGLPNDRFFAVRPEGSVSTLKIQRTERGDSAVYLCASSRDYLTGELFFGEGSRLTVL.

This chain uses TRBV28 with TRBJ2-2; D unresolved. The CDR3 has 12 amino acids. V dropped 8 bases and J dropped 3 bases, with 7 bases sitting between them. Germline V gene sequence: CDR1 MDHEN, CDR2 SYDVKM. CDR3: CASLLYTGELFF. For the CDR3, the DNA is TGTGCCAGCCTCCTTTACACCGGGGAGCTGTTTTTT.

The chain employs TRBV18 and TRBJ1-2; D not certain. The germline V gene has CDR1 KGHSH and CDR2 LQKENI. Between the trimmed V and J ends, which lost 3 bases and 5 bases, there was a span of 13 bases. The CDR3 covers 14 residues. CDR3 amino acids: CASSPESEGYGYTF. In DNA, the CDR3 is TGTGCCAGCTCACCCGAGTCTGAGGGTTATGGCTACACCTTC.

This clone was observed a handful of times. The chain recombines TRBV4-3 with TRBJ2-1; 7 bases align to TRBD1. Germline V gene data show CDR1 as LGHNA and CDR2 as YSLEER. The CDR3 runs 16 residues. The ends lost 4 bases at V and 3 bases at J; junction bases unmatched: 9. The CDR3 nucleotides are TGCGCCAGCAGCCGCGGACAGGACATTCTCTACAATGAGCAGTTCTTC. This sequence encodes CASSRGQDILYNEQFF.

This chain joins TRBV7-3 and TRBJ1-4; 9 bases fit TRBD1. Looked up from germline, CDR1 is SGHTA and CDR2 is FQGTGA. This CDR3 region has 14 residues. The V gene end was trimmed by 5 bases and the J gene end by 5 bases; junction bases not matched to a gene: 3. The CDR3 is CASSLGTGNEKLFF. The CDR3 nucleotides are TGTGCCAGCAGCCTCGGGACAGGGAATGAAAAACTGTTTTTT.

A remark on this clone: At one end the junction does not follow the germline gene, possibly because of a read error. The gene calls are TRBV2 and TRBJ2-1; the match to TRBD2 covers 14 bases. This CDR3 region has 13 residues. Germline CDR1 is SNHLY and CDR2 is FYNNEI. The CDR3 is CASSVETSGGGIF. The CDR3 DNA reads TGTGCCAGCAGTGTTGAGACTAGCGGGGGGGGAATCTTC.

The CDR3 loop is CASSLWGQGKNTEAFF. The CDR3 nucleotides read TGTGCCAGCAGCCTATGGGGACAGGGAAAGAACACTGAAGCTTTCTTT. The chain links TRBV7-9 to TRBJ1-1; 9 bases match TRBD1. Germline CDR1 SEHNR, CDR2 FQNEAQ (reference sequence). This CDR3 is built from 16 residues. V was clipped by 5 bases and J by 1 base; unmatched bases: 8.

V usage is TRBV5-1 and J usage is TRBJ2-3; maybe TRBD1 (6 bases). The CDR3 is 13 residues long. V dropped 0 bases and J dropped 6 bases, with 8 bases sitting between them. Germline V gene data show CDR1 as SGHRS and CDR2 as YFSETQ. The CDR3 DNA reads TGCGCCAGCAGCTTGGCAGGGGAGGATACGCAGTATTTT. Amino acid sequence: CASSLAGEDTQYF.

This chain uses TRBV18 with TRBJ2-1; TRBD2 matches 7 bases. Germline CDR1 is KGHSH and CDR2 is LQKENI. The CDR3 is 16 residues long. Germline trimming cut 2 bases from V and 3 bases from J; bases unmatched to any gene: 7. DNA for the CDR3: TGTGCCAGCTCACCAGGGGTAGCGGGTAACTACAATGAGCAGTTCTTC. This sequence encodes CASSPGVAGNYNEQFF.

This rearrangement joins TRBV3-1 (or the pseudogene TRBV3-2) to TRBJ1-2, with D perhaps matching TRBD1 (5 bases). Trimming took off 1 base at V and 6 bases at J, with 15 bases between the two ends. The CDR3 sequence is 15 residues long. The germline gives CDR1 LGHDT, CDR2 YNNKEL (reference sequence). CDR3 amino acids: CASSQVWAGIHGYTF. The CDR3 DNA sequence: TGTGCCAGCAGCCAAGTATGGGCAGGGATCCATGGCTACACCTTC.

The chain carries TRBV28 and TRBJ1-1, with a weak D call TRBD1 (5 bases). This CDR3 region has 15 residues. Germline CDR1 MDHEN, CDR2 SYDVKM. Trimming took off 6 bases at V and 0 bases at J, with 14 bases between the two ends. CDR3 loop: CASRPNRLMNTEAFF. In DNA, the CDR3 is TGTGCCAGCAGACCCAACAGGTTAATGAACACTGAAGCTTTCTTT. Full variable domain (missing parts from reference TRBV28 and TRBJ1-1): DVKVTQSSRYLVKRTGEKVFLECVQDMDHENMFWYRQDPGLGLRLIYFSYDVKMKEKGDIPEGYSVSREKKERFSLILESASTNQTSMYLCASRPNRLMNTEAFFGQGTRLTVV.

The chain has TRBV15 and TRBJ2-1; 10 bases match TRBD1. CDR3 length: 17 amino acids. Per the germline V gene, CDR1 is LNHNV and CDR2 is YYDKDF (reference sequence). The junction had 12 bases not matched to a gene; V was cut back by 4 bases and J by 6 bases. As DNA, the CDR3 is TGTGCCACCAGCATCGGGACAGGGGTAATTCCCCCCAATGAGCAGTTCTTC. As protein: CATSIGTGVIPPNEQFF.

The V and J genes are TRBV7-9 and TRBJ2-5, with D possibly being TRBD2 (6 bases). The CDR3 consists of 16 residues. Trimming removed 1 base from V and 3 bases from J, with 15 bases in between. Germline V gives CDR1 SEHNR, CDR2 FQNEAQ (reference sequence). The CDR3 DNA sequence: TGTGCCAGCAGCTTAGAAGAGGACTCGGGAGAAGAGACCCAGTACTTC. It codes for CASSLEEDSGEETQYF.

CDR3 residues: CASSLVTGANEQFF. CDR3 nucleotides: TGTGCCAGCAGCTTGGTGACAGGCGCCAATGAGCAGTTCTTC. The rearrangement joins TRBV7-9 to TRBJ2-1; D is possibly TRBD1 (6 bases). V was cut by 3 bases and J by 6 bases, with 12 bases left in between. The CDR3 covers 14 residues. Germline CDR1 SEHNR, CDR2 FQNEAQ (reference sequence).

The sample holds one count of this clone. The rearrangement links TRBV9 to TRBJ1-3; 7 bases are shared with TRBD1. The germline gives CDR1 SGDLS, CDR2 YYNGEE. The CDR3 is 16 amino acids. Trimming cost V 4 bases and J 0 bases; bases outside gene matches: 7. The CDR3 spells CASSIRDSHSGNTIYF. DNA for the CDR3: TGTGCCAGCAGCATCCGGGACAGCCACTCTGGAAACACCATATATTTT.

V gene TRBV5-1 combines with J gene TRBJ2-7, with TRBD2 matching over 7 bases. CDR3 length: 16 residues. Germline CDR1 reads SGHRS; CDR2 reads YFSETQ. J lost 6 bases, V lost 5 bases, and 17 bases had no gene match. CDR3 residues: CASSPAPLAVVPEQYF. CDR3 DNA sequence: TGCGCCAGCAGTCCGGCCCCCCTAGCGGTGGTTCCCGAGCAGTACTTC.

The chain carries TRBV30 and TRBJ1-1, with D uncertain. With 5 bases removed from V and 1 base from J, the gap between germline ends came to 14 bases. The CDR3 runs to 14 residues. Germline V CDR1 and CDR2: GTSNPN, SVGIG (reference sequence). This chain's CDR3 is CAWAPKAGNTEAFF. In DNA form, the CDR3 reads TGTGCCTGGGCACCAAAAGCAGGGAACACTGAAGCTTTCTTT.

V and J are TRBV5-4 and TRBJ1-1; D is ambiguous. The CDR3 extends over 14 amino acids. The germline CDR1 and CDR2 sequences are SGHNT and YYREEE (reference sequence). V was shortened by 0 bases and J by 1 base, with 7 bases between the two germline ends. DNA for the CDR3: TGTGCCAGCAGCTTGGCCTTGGCGAACACTGAAGCTTTCTTT. Translating it yields CASSLALANTEAFF.

This clone showed up just a few times. V usage is TRBV27 and J usage is TRBJ1-5; D remains ambiguous. CDR1 is MNHEY and CDR2 is SMNVEV in the germline V gene (reference sequence). The CDR3 totals 13 residues. Trimming removed 4 bases from V and 4 bases from J, with 8 bases in between. The CDR3 bases are TGTGCCAGCAGTTGGGGAGGAAATCAGCCCCAGCATTTT. Its translation is CASSWGGNQPQHF.

The genes are TRBV10-3 and TRBJ1-2; a weak D match, TRBD1 (5 bases). V was shortened by 11 bases and J by 7 bases, with 17 bases between the two germline ends. This CDR3 is 12 amino acids long. In germline, CDR1 is ENHRY, CDR2 SYGVKD. CDR3 in amino acids: CASAAGEGGYTF. The CDR3 nucleotides are TGTGCCTCCGCGGCGGGGGAAGGTGGCTACACCTTC.

The chain carries TRBV28 and TRBJ1-5; D is ambiguous. Per the germline V gene, CDR1 is MDHEN and CDR2 is SYDVKM. The CDR3 is made up of 13 amino acids. V lost 11 bases and J lost 1, with 12 bases in between. The CDR3 is CASGLRSNQPQHF. In DNA form, the CDR3 reads TGTGCCTCGGGGTTGAGGAGCAATCAGCCCCAGCATTTT.

This clone came up once. The rearrangement links TRBV5-1 to TRBJ1-1; D is possibly TRBD1 (5 bases). Germline-derived CDR1 and CDR2 are SGHRS and YFSETQ. CDR3 length: 13 amino acids. Trimming cost V 3 bases and J 4 bases, with 10 bases left between them. CDR3 nucleotide sequence: TGCGCCAGCAGCTCAGGGTTGGGCACTGAAGCTTTCTTT. It is translated as CASSSGLGTEAFF.

Only a few counts were recorded for this clone. The chain links TRBV7-9 to TRBJ1-1, with D maybe TRBD1 (5 bases). The germline V and J ends were trimmed by 5 bases and 1 base, with 11 bases remaining between them. The CDR3 runs 14 residues. Germline V gives CDR1 SEHNR, CDR2 FQNEAQ (reference sequence). The DNA of the CDR3 is TGTGCCAGCAGCCCATTTCAGGGGAACACTGAAGCTTTCTTT. This encodes CASSPFQGNTEAFF.

V and J are TRBV7-8 and TRBJ2-7, with D maybe TRBD2 (6 bases). The CDR3 is 15 amino acids. V lost 0 bases and J lost 6, with 15 bases in between. Germline lookup yields CDR1 SGHVS and CDR2 FQNEAQ. The CDR3 region has the DNA TGTGCCAGCAGCTTAGCCGGGACTTACATGGGCGAGCAGTACTTC. As protein: CASSLAGTYMGEQYF.